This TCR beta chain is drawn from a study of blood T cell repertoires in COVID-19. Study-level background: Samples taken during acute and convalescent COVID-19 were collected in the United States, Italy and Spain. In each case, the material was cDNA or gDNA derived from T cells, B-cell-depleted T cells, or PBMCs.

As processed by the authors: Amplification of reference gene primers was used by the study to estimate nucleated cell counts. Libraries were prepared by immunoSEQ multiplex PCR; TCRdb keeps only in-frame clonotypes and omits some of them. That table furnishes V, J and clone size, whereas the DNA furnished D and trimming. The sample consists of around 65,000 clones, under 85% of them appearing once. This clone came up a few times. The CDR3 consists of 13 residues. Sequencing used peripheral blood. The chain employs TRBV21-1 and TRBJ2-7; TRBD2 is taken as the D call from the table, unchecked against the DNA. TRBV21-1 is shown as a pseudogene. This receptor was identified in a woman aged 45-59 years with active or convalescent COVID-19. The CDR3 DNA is TGTGCCAGCAGCAAAGCTCGAGGCTACGAGCAGTACTTC. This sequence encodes CASSKARGYEQYF.